Each of the 30 T cell receptor beta chains below was sequenced from the same sample in a study of monozygotic twins with inflammatory bowel disease. TCRdb reprocessed the 5' RACE reads; each CDR3 protein has one entry and no DNA is given. Its table lists about 200,000 distinct CDR3 sequences. Sequencing used blood. These receptors were collected from a human donor with ulcerative colitis or Crohn's disease, or a healthy co-twin of an affected twin (not recorded which).

The CDR3 loop is CASSPSHLTGALYEQYF. The chain joins TRBV27 to TRBJ2-7; TCRdb picks TRBD1, but there is no DNA to check that call. The CDR3 has 17 amino acids. Germline V CDR1 and CDR2: MNHEY, SMNVEV (reference sequence).

V usage is TRBV20-1 and J usage is TRBJ2-1. The CDR3 covers 16 residues. Looked up from germline, CDR1 is DFQATT and CDR2 is SNEGSKA (reference sequence). The CDR3 is CSARAQTGSSYNEQFF.

The chain uses TRBV7-2 and TRBJ1-6. The CDR3 consists of 14 residues. The germline gives CDR1 SGHTA, CDR2 FQGNSA. CDR3 protein: CASSSGFYNSPLHF.

The CDR3 loop reads CASSLTEIQETQYF. The rearrangement uses TRBV7-9 and TRBJ2-5. The CDR3 has 14 residues. The germline gives CDR1 SEHNR, CDR2 FQNEAQ (reference sequence).

The V gene is TRBV30, the J gene TRBJ1-4; the TCRdb D gene call, TRBD1, has no DNA to confirm it. Germline lookup yields CDR1 GTSNPN and CDR2 SVGIG (reference sequence). The length of the CDR3 is 15 residues. This CDR3 reads CAWKKYGLQGEKLFF.

The chain combines TRBV14 with TRBJ2-1; TCRdb returns TRBD2, unconfirmable since there is no DNA. Germline CDR1 and CDR2: SGHDN and FVKESK. This CDR3 comprises 17 residues. CDR3 residues: CASSQDLSSGSYNEQFF. Filled out from reference TRBV14 and TRBJ2-1, the complete variable domain reads EAGVTQFPSHSVIEKGQTVTLRCDPISGHDNLYWYRRVMGKEIKFLLHFVKESKQDESGMPNNRFLAERTGGTYSTLKVQPAELEDSGVYFCASSQDLSSGSYNEQFFGPGTRLTVL.

CDR3 loop: CASSLLQFNEQFF. The V call is TRBV6-5, the J call TRBJ2-1. CDR3 size: 13 residues. Germline lookup yields CDR1 MNHEY and CDR2 SVGAGI.

The V call is TRBV6-1, the J call TRBJ1-6; TCRdb calls TRBD1, which cannot be checked without DNA. CDR1 is MNHNS and CDR2 is SASEGT in the germline V gene. CDR3 length equals 15 residues. The CDR3 is CASSPERQTNSPLHF.

The rearrangement links TRBV7-8 to TRBJ1-1; TCRdb's D call, TRBD1, is unchecked because there is no DNA. The germline V gene encodes CDR1 SGHVS and CDR2 FQNEAQ. The CDR3 totals 15 residues. This chain's CDR3 is CASSPAPGEGTEAFF. Supplemented by reference TRBV7-8 and TRBJ1-1, the full variable domain reads GAGVSQSPRYKVAKRGQDVALRCDPISGHVSLFWYQQALGQGPEFLTYFQNEAQLDKSGLPSDRFFAERPEGSVSTLKIQRTQQEDSAVYLCASSPAPGEGTEAFFGQGTRLTVV.

The chain is built from TRBV20-1 and TRBJ1-2; absent DNA, TCRdb's TRBD1 call cannot be checked. The CDR3 has 16 residues. CDR1 is DFQATT and CDR2 is SNEGSKA in the germline V gene (reference sequence). This CDR3 reads CSAFSPGRITNYGYTF.

The chain couples TRBV19 to TRBJ2-7; the TCRdb D gene call, TRBD2, has no DNA to confirm it. The CDR3 totals 14 residues. The germline V gene has CDR1 LNHDA and CDR2 SQIVND (reference sequence). CDR3 sequence: CASSPRTEGGEQYF. Drawing the rest from reference TRBV19 and TRBJ2-7, the complete variable domain is DGGITQSPKYLFRKEGQNVTLSCEQNLNHDAMYWYRQDPGQGLRLIYYSQIVNDFQKGDIAEGYSVSREKKESFPLTVTSAQKNPTAFYLCASSPRTEGGEQYFGPGTRLTVT.

CDR3 residues: CASSLGQLSNQPQHF. This chain links TRBV7-2 with TRBJ1-5; TCRdb names TRBD1, which stays unverified in the absence of DNA. This CDR3 spans 15 amino acids. CDR1 and CDR2 (germline): SGHTA, FQGNSA.

The chain links TRBV20-1 to TRBJ1-6. Germline V lookup: CDR1 DFQATT, CDR2 SNEGSKA (reference sequence). This CDR3 comprises 13 residues. The CDR3 region is CSASEGNNSPLHF.

The chain couples TRBV27 to TRBJ1-3. Germline CDR1 reads MNHEY; CDR2 reads SMNVEV (reference sequence). This CDR3 contains 14 residues. The CDR3 region is CASSLLGTGNTIYF.

This chain connects TRBV24-1 to TRBJ2-7; TCRdb's D call, TRBD2, is unchecked because there is no DNA. This CDR3 contains 14 residues. CDR1 is KGHDR, CDR2 SFDVKD, per germline. CDR3 sequence reads: CATSSGDSIHEQYF.

This rearrangement joins TRBV28 to TRBJ2-7; TCRdb indicates TRBD1, and absent DNA this call remains unverified. Germline assignment: CDR1 MDHEN and CDR2 SYDVKM. This CDR3 spans 14 amino acids. This CDR3 reads CASTLGAGSYEQYF. The full variable domain, rest sourced from reference TRBV28 and TRBJ2-7, is DVKVTQSSRYLVKRTGEKVFLECVQDMDHENMFWYRQDPGLGLRLIYFSYDVKMKEKGDIPEGYSVSREKKERFSLILESASTNQTSMYLCASTLGAGSYEQYFGPGTRLTVT.

The CDR3 loop reads CASSSRVYTQYF. The genes are TRBV5-6 and TRBJ2-3; the TCRdb D gene call, TRBD1, has no DNA to confirm it. The CDR3 sequence is 12 residues long. Germline V CDR1 and CDR2: SGHDT, YYEEEE.

The chain has TRBV12-3 or TRBV12-4 and TRBJ1-1; lacking DNA, the TRBD1 call made by TCRdb goes unchecked. CDR3 length: 14 amino acids. The CDR3 is CASSYPGTNTEAFF.

This sequence joins TRBV7-9 and TRBJ2-7; no DNA is available, so the TRBD1 call from TCRdb remains unchecked. This CDR3 region has 14 residues. Germline CDR1 is SEHNR and CDR2 is FQNEAQ (reference sequence). CDR3 residues: CASSLGQFSYEQYF.

This chain links TRBV27 with TRBJ2-1; TCRdb's D call of TRBD1 is untestable without DNA. The CDR3 consists of 16 residues. Germline CDR1 and CDR2: MNHEY and SMNVEV (reference sequence). CDR3 residues: CASSPRRTGGFDEQFF.

The rearrangement links TRBV7-2 to TRBJ1-5; TCRdb outputs TRBD1, but without DNA this stays unchecked. Germline CDR1 SGHTA, CDR2 FQGNSA. This CDR3 comprises 12 residues. The CDR3 spells CASGRTNQPQHF.

V and J are TRBV10-3 and TRBJ2-1; the D gene TCRdb calls, TRBD1, cannot be checked with no DNA. Germline CDR1 is ENHRY and CDR2 is SYGVKD. The CDR3 covers 19 residues. The CDR3 here is CAISGPGQGQKLSYNEQFF.

This chain uses TRBV6-1 with TRBJ1-1; TCRdb lists TRBD1, though no DNA is available to test this call. The CDR3 totals 15 residues. Germline V gene data show CDR1 as MNHNS and CDR2 as SASEGT. CDR3 sequence: CATYGGGAGDTEAFF.

The V gene is TRBV30, the J gene TRBJ2-5; TCRdb returns TRBD1, unconfirmable since there is no DNA. The CDR3 sequence is 13 residues long. CDR1 GTSNPN and CDR2 SVGIG come from the germline V gene (reference sequence). CDR3 loop: CAWARDRGETQYF.

The CDR3 is CASSPGAGGDEQYF. The chain joins TRBV18 to TRBJ2-7; lacking DNA, the TRBD2 call made by TCRdb goes unchecked. CDR3 length: 14 amino acids. Germline CDR1 KGHSH, CDR2 LQKENI.

The chain couples TRBV29-1 to TRBJ2-2; TCRdb selects TRBD1, and the lack of DNA leaves this call unchecked. The CDR3 runs to 12 residues. Germline V gene lookup returns CDR1 SQVTM and CDR2 ANQGSEA. The chain's CDR3 is CSAGAGDGELFF.

The gene calls are TRBV6-1 and TRBJ1-1. From germline, CDR1 is MNHNS and CDR2 SASEGT. This CDR3 comprises 15 residues. CDR3: CATSHTLGIGTEAFF.

V usage is TRBV3-1 and J usage is TRBJ2-7. The length of the CDR3 is 12 residues. Germline CDR1 and CDR2: LGHDT and YNNKEL (reference sequence). The CDR3 protein is CASSQEDTRQYF.

The chain employs TRBV6-1 and TRBJ2-1; TCRdb's D gene call, TRBD1, goes unchecked for lack of DNA. The V gene's germline CDR1 is MNHNS and CDR2 SASEGT. There are 14 residues in the CDR3. Here the CDR3 reads CASKETGPANEQFF.

CDR3 in amino acids: CASSPPGPDPPLAKNIQYF. V and J are TRBV11-1 and TRBJ2-4; the D gene TCRdb calls, TRBD1, cannot be checked with no DNA. CDR3 length: 19 residues. From germline, CDR1 is SGHAT and CDR2 FQDESV (reference sequence). Full variable domain (remainder filled in from reference TRBV11-1 and TRBJ2-4): EAEVAQSPRYKITEKSQAVAFWCDPISGHATLYWYRQILGQGPELLVQFQDESVVDDSQLPKDRFSAERLKGVDSTLKIQPAELGDSAMYLCASSPPGPDPPLAKNIQYFGAGTRLSVL.